The rows below give T cell receptor beta chains drawn from one sample of a study of memory CD8 T cells in hepatitis C reinfection. Produced via immunoSEQ multiplex PCR; TCRdb's table is partial and in-frame only. The sample lists under 60,000 clones, just under 90% occurring once. The source material was naive CD8+ T cells sorted from blood. Every receptor here comes from a man aged 18 to 30 with hepatitis C virus infection. Both conserved end residues are trimmed from each CDR3.

v_gene	j_gene	CDR3aa
TRBV5-1	TRBJ2-1	ASRPGTGFYNEQF
TRBV5-6	TRBJ2-1	ASSLPGTGVHNEQF
TRBV6-6	TRBJ2-3	ASTKGQGGDTQY
TRBV5-1	TRBJ1-2	ASSPGGFGGPYGYT
TRBV7-9	TRBJ2-3	ASSLTSGNTDTQY
TRBV9	TRBJ1-1	ASSAIQGSNTEAF
TRBV2	TRBJ1-4	ASSFRVTYEKLF
TRBV30	TRBJ1-3	AWSVKREAGNTIY
TRBV4-3	TRBJ2-7	ASSQTFKFSSYEQY
TRBV11-2	TRBJ1-6	ASSLYPGSPLH
TRBV19	.	ASSISRGLDYEQY
TRBV5-4	TRBJ1-5	ATSEGRDQPQH
TRBV29-1	TRBJ2-1	SVETSGDIGNEQF
TRBV18	TRBJ1-4	ASSPGAGEKLF
TRBV19	TRBJ1-2	ASSIRLTDPNYGYT
TRBV2	TRBJ2-1	ASSFTGIGYNEQF
TRBV7-9	TRBJ2-3	ASSFVAGGTDTQY
TRBV7-9	TRBJ1-1	ASSPWDRESEAF
TRBV11-2	TRBJ1-2	ASSPRGLDLHGYT
TRBV5-1	TRBJ2-7	ASSVRGLAVYEQY
TRBV9	TRBJ2-1	ASSAIRDYTYNEQF
TRBV15	TRBJ2-1	ATSIGEDGYNEQF
TRBV12-1	TRBJ1-4	ASSTIRDTLRCGKLF
TRBV6-1	TRBJ1-5	ASSVSWPGQGYYYQPQH
TRBV6-1	TRBJ2-1	ASSGSGTGAEDEQF
TRBV18	TRBJ1-5	ASSPQGGNQPQH
TRBV5-1	TRBJ2-7	ASSPGQGKDEQY
TRBV30	TRBJ2-1	AWSGTGLVGEQF
TRBV2	TRBJ1-5	ASSEDAGENQPQH
TRBV27	TRBJ2-3	ASSSLAGGLADTQY
TRBV5-1	TRBJ2-3	ASSLPLAGAPNTDTQY
TRBV10-2	TRBJ1-2	ASSESPGGYGYT
TRBV27	TRBJ1-5	ASRPGQTISNQPQH
TRBV28	TRBJ2-4	ASSPGVIAGEVGAKNIQY
TRBV29-1	TRBJ2-3	SVDVRERTDTQY
TRBV27	TRBJ2-7	ASRTLQGSYEQY
TRBV9	TRBJ2-3	ASSVSSSGVTDTQY
TRBV4-1	TRBJ1-1	ASSYVRGEHTEAF
TRBV10-2	TRBJ2-5	ASSDGGVSETQY
TRBV7-6	TRBJ2-1	ASSLAGSSYNEQF
TRBV28	TRBJ2-1	ASTRGRNHEQF
TRBV27	TRBJ2-2	ASSFGLAGELF
TRBV28	TRBJ2-1	ASRPPGLAGSGEQF
TRBV9	TRBJ2-3	ASSVRGTGGTDTQY
TRBV2	TRBJ2-7	ASSEAGVESYEQY
TRBV2	TRBJ2-1	ASRVSSYNEQF
TRBV30	TRBJ2-2	AWSGRVDTGELF
TRBV29-1	TRBJ2-1	SQERGNEQF
TRBV5-1	TRBJ2-2	ASSFITSGRGDTGELF
TRBV9	TRBJ2-7	ASSASGLVGDEQY
TRBV29-1	TRBJ1-1	SVIGGKRNTEAF
TRBV7-9	TRBJ2-3	ASSLQRVSTDTQY
TRBV19	TRBJ1-3	ASRTGGKSGNTIY
TRBV5-4	TRBJ2-1	ASSTGLAGVDEQF
TRBV28	TRBJ1-1	ASSTGSTEAF
TRBV19	TRBJ2-3	ASSTLTSGRVDTQY
TRBV11-2	TRBJ1-5	ASSPGQLDQPQH
TRBV6-6	TRBJ1-1	ASSYSGGTEAF
TRBV19	TRBJ2-1	ASSIVTGGVNEQF